This T cell receptor (beta chain) was observed in a study of T cell changes during pregnancy in multiple sclerosis. Germline CDR1 PRHDT, CDR2 FYEKMQ (reference sequence). The CDR3 sequence is 17 residues long. V gave up 0 bases and J gave up 2 bases; unmatched junction bases: 8. This clone counts as medium-sized. The assay was immunoSEQ multiplex PCR, and TCRdb's table has in-frame clones only and misses some. Here the sample spans 45,000 to 55,000 clones, 80% to 90% being singletons. The receptor was derived from a female donor with multiple sclerosis, enrolled in a pregnancy study. The sample consisted of CD4+ T cells from peripheral blood mononuclear cells, taken in the second trimester of pregnancy. The chain joins TRBV13 to TRBJ2-3, with TRBD2 identical over 7 bases. The CDR3 DNA reads TGTGCCAGCAGCTTAGGAGGGAGGGCCCCCCACACAGATACGCAGTATTTT. It specifies CASSLGGRAPHTDTQYF.